The entry that follows covers one TCR beta chain sequence. Trimming pared 6 bases from V and 5 bases from J, leaving 16 bases between. The CDR3 consists of 15 residues. CDR1 and CDR2 from the germline V gene are SNHLY and FYNNEI. In the source study's methods: Amplified reference gene primers provided the basis for estimating nucleated cell counts. Profiling relied on immunoSEQ multiplex PCR, and the TCRdb table lists in-frame clones only, not all of them. D and trimming come from the DNA, and the V and J calls and clone size come from that table. The repertoire includes 72,000 or so clones, roughly 81% of them detected once, and less than 10% sits in the top ten. The record originates from a study of blood T cell repertoires in COVID-19. The overall study: COVID-19 samples collected from the United States, Italy and Spain covered acute and convalescent phases. T cells, B-cell-depleted T cells, or PBMCs provided the cDNA or gDNA that served as material.

The clonotype comes from a human donor in a cohort sampled during active COVID-19. The chain has TRBV2 and TRBJ2-2; maybe TRBD2 (6 bases). Sequences were obtained from peripheral blood. CDR3 sequence: CASSPSGTSTGELFF. CDR3 coding DNA: TGTGCCAGCAGCCCCTCCGGGACTTCAACCGGGGAGCTGTTTTTT.